This TCR beta chain was documented in a study of T-cell memory formation after mild COVID-19 (dated by TCRdb to 2020 to 2022). For context, the study as a whole: TCR sequence clusters from the two donors were largely donor specific. The cohort was made up of two young adult volunteers, one female and one male, who were previously healthy. T-cell clones expanding and contracting after mild COVID-19 in a couple of donors were tracked by longitudinal TCRalpha and TCRbeta repertoire sequencing. The full study reports these points: Some responding clones were detected in pre-infection memory, which suggested that pre-existing cross-reactive memory T cells had joined the SARS-CoV-2 response. Clones contracting from day 15 to 85 had balanced CD4/CD8 phenotypes, while a second wave expanding from day 15 to 37 was biased towards CD4+. Only a couple of mild cases were covered by the study, and larger cohorts that include severe cases with pre-infection samples were considered necessary. SARS-CoV-2 specificity was not confirmed for the second-wave clones peaking on day 37. Contracting CD4+ clones turned up mainly in the CM and EM memory subsets, whereas EMRA was where CD8+ clones were enriched.

The CDR3 goes from the cysteine to the phenylalanine over 13 residues. The sequence is cut down to CDR3 DNA, 39 bases in frame from base 1. From V the trimming removes 9 bases and from J it removes 1 base, while the gene matches leave 2 bases of the junction unaccounted for. CDR1 and CDR2 are drawn from the germline V gene (reference sequence): LNHDA, SQIVND. The sequencer was an Illumina NovaSeq 6000. TCRalpha and TCRbeta cDNA libraries were built by 5'RACE with constant-segment primers, adding sample barcodes and unique molecular identifiers. Trizol reagent was used to extract RNA from every sample. Libraries were amplified in two PCR steps, with a second sample barcode and Illumina TruSeq adapters added in the second step. Sequencing of libraries was performed on an Illumina NovaSeq with 2 x 150 bp paired-end reads. As for the original processing: With migec v1.2.7, reads were demultiplexed and then collapsed into UMI-guided consensus sequences. Using mixcr v2.1.11, the UMI consensuses were aligned to TRA and TRB V and J templates and assembled into clonotypes. A clonotype was counted as expanded or contracted only when both edgeR and NoisET called the clonotype significant, with the noise models trained on biological replicates. For edgeR calls, the thresholds were a false discovery rate-adjusted p below 0.01 and a log2 fold-change of 1. As an exploratory analysis of dynamics, max-normalized trajectories of the 1000 most abundant clonotypes were examined by PCA with hierarchical clustering. Each responding clone was given a CD4 or CD8 phenotype based on the CD4+ and CD8+ repertoires, which had been sequenced separately. TCRdb's own reprocessing of the public reads used fastp at Q25 and MiXCR and kept productive beta chains. Entries are consolidated by CDR3 protein sequence, retaining the most common genes and DNA. What appears here as the V and J calls and clone size reflects TCRdb's work, not the paper's. This sample has fewer than 700,000 distinct CDR3 sequences in its table, and roughly a fifth of those were observed once. Clones ranked in the top ten supply approximately 8.4% of the sample.

Ficoll-Paque density gradient centrifugation was the method used to isolate PBMCs. As concerns this clonotype: It has no known antigen specificity. Base-call qualities are not available, and no considerably larger clone is one nucleotide away.

The sequencing sample was made of PBMCs or a T cell subset sorted from them (not recorded which). This chain is built from TRBV19 and TRBJ1-1; a stretch of 10 junction bases matches TRBD1. This receptor was identified in an adult woman who had mild COVID-19 (a few samples of this study predate the infection). The sample titles of this study are shuffled in the database, so cell type and time point are left out; the donor was told from shared clones. The bases read TGTGCCAGCGGGACAGGGGCGAACACTGAAGCTTTCTTT. The resulting protein is CASGTGANTEAFF.